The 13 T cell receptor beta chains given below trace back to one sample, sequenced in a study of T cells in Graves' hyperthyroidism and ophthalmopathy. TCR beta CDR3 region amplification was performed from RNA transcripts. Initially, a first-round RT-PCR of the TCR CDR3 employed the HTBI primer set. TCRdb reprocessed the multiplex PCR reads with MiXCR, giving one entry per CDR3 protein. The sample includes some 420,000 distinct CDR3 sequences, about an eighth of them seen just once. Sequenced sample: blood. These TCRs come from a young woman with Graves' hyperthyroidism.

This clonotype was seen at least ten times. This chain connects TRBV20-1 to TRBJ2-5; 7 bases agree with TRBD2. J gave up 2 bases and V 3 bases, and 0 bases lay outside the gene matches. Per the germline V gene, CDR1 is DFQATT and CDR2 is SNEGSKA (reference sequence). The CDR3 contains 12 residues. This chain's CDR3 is CSASGGQETQYF. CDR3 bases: TGCAGTGCTAGCGGGGGGCAAGAGACCCAGTACTTC.

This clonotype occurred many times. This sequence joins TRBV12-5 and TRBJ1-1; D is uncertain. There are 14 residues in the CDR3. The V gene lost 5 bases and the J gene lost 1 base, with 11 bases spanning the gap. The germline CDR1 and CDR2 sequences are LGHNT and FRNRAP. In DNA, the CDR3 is TGTGCTAGTGGTCCCGGACTTACGAACACTGAAGCTTTCTTT. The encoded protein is CASGPGLTNTEAFF.

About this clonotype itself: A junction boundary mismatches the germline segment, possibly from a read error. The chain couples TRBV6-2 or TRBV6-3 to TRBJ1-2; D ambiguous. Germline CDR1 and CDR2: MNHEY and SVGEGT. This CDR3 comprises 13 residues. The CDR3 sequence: CAGSRSGSYGYTF. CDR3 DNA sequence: TGTGCCGGCAGCCGGAGCGGGTCCTATGGCTACACCTTC.

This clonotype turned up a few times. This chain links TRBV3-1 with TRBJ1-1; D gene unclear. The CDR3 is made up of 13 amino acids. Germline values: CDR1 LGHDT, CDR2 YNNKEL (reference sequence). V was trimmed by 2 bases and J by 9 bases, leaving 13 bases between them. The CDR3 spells CASSQMNLAKAFF. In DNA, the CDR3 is TGTGCCAGCAGCCAAATGAACCTGGCAAAAGCTTTCTTT.

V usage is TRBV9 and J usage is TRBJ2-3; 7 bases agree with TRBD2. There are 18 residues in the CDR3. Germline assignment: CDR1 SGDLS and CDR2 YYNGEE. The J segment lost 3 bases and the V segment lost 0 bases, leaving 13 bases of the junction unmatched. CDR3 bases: TGTGCCAGCAGCGTAGACGGGGGAGGGCCGAGTGTGACAGATACGCAGTATTTT. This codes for CASSVDGGGPSVTDTQYF.

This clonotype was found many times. The CDR3 coding sequence is TGCAGTGCGACAGAGATGGGCACCACAGATACGCAGTATTTT. It encodes CSATEMGTTDTQYF. The chain recombines TRBV20-1 with TRBJ2-3; weak D call: TRBD1 (5 bases). V lost 6 bases and J 2 bases, leaving 15 bases between the germline ends. Germline V gives CDR1 DFQATT, CDR2 SNEGSKA (reference sequence). The CDR3 runs 14 residues.

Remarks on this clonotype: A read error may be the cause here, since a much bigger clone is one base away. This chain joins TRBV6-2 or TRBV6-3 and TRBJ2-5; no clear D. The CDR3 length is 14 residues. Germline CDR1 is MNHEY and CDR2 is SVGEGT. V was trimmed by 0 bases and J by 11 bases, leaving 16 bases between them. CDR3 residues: CASSYSSNVPTQYF. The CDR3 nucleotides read TGTGCCAGCAGTTACTCTTCTAACGTCCCCACTCAGTACTTC.

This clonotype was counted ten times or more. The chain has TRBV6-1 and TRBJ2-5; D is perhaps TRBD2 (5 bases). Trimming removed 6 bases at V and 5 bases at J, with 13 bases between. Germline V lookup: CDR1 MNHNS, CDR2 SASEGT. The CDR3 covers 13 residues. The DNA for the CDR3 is TGTGCCAGCAGCTCCGGACGGAGGGAGACCCAGTACTTC. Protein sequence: CASSSGRRETQYF.

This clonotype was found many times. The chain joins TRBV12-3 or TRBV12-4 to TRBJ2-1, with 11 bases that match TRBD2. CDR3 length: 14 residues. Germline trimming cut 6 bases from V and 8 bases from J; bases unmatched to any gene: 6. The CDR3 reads CASRLAGAGDEQFF. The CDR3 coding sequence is TGTGCCAGCAGACTAGCGGGAGCCGGGGATGAGCAGTTCTTC.

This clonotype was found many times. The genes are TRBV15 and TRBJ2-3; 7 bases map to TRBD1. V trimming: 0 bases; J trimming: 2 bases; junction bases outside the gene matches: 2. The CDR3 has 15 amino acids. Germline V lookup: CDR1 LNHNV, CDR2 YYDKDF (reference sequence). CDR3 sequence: CATSRDRGPTDTQYF. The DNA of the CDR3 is TGTGCCACCAGCAGAGATAGGGGGCCCACAGATACGCAGTATTTT.

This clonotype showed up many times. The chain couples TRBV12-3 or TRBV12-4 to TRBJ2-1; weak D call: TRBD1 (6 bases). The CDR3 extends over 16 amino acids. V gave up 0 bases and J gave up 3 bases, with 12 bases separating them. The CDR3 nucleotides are TGTGCCAGCAGTTTAGCGCAGGGGCGTAACTACAATGAGCAGTTCTTC. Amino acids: CASSLAQGRNYNEQFF.

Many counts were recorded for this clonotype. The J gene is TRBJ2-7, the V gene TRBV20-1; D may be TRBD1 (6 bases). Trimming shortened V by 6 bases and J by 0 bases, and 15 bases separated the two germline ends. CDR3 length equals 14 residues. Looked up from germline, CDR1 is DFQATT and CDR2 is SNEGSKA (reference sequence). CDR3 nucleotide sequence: TGCAGTGCGCACCGGGACACAAGCTCCTACGAGCAGTACTTC. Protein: CSAHRDTSSYEQYF.

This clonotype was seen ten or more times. The CDR3 protein is CSASSGANVLTF. The DNA of the CDR3 is TGCAGTGCGAGCTCTGGGGCCAACGTCCTGACTTTC. V and J are TRBV20-1 and TRBJ2-6; D is unclear. Trimming cost V 6 bases and J 0 bases, with 3 bases left between them. The CDR3 is 12 amino acids. The germline CDR1 and CDR2 sequences are DFQATT and SNEGSKA (reference sequence).